Listed below are T cell receptor beta chains from one sample, sequenced in a study of PD-1 blockade in classical Hodgkin lymphoma. Method: immunoSEQ multiplex PCR; TCRdb's copy keeps in-frame clones and lacks some. The sample carries under 30,000 clones, about 74% recorded once. Specimen: CD4+ T cells from blood, collected at baseline. These receptors originate from a human donor with classical Hodgkin lymphoma. Both conserved end residues are part of each CDR3. D genes are given only for firm matches. Clone size, where shown, is once, few, many, or a class for clones that have expanded.

d_call j_call clone_size v_call cdr3_nt cdr3_aa
TRBD1 TRBJ2-3 - TRBV18 TGTGCCAGCTCACCCTTGACAGGGGCTAGCACAGATACGCAGTATTTT CASSPLTGASTDTQYF
- TRBJ1-1 - TRBV19 TGTGCCAGTATCACCACCGCCGTCCCGAACACTGAAGCTTTCTTT CASITTAVPNTEAFF
- TRBJ1-5 few TRBV6-5 TGTGCCAGCCGCAGGGGAAGCAATCAGCCCCAGCATTTT CASRRGSNQPQHF
- TRBJ1-6 - TRBV19 TGTGCCAGTAGTCCACAGGGTAGGGGTAATTCACCCCTCCACTTT CASSPQGRGNSPLHF
- TRBJ2-5 - TRBV7-9 TGTGCCAGCAGCCAAGGGGGGTTGGGGAGGTTCGGAGAGACCCAGTACTTC CASSQGGLGRFGETQYF
TRBD1 TRBJ2-7 - TRBV19 TGTGCCAGTAGTATAAGGGACAGGCCATCCTACGAGCAGTACTTC CASSIRDRPSYEQYF
- TRBJ2-2 - TRBV10-3 TGTGCCATCCGTATACAGGGAATTGACGCGGAGCTGTTTTTT CAIRIQGIDAELFF
- TRBJ2-3 - TRBV27 TGTGCCAGCAGGTGGGGGGGCGGACCCTACACAGATACGCAGTATTTT CASRWGGGPYTDTQYF
TRBD1 TRBJ1-4 - TRBV28 TGTGCCAGCAGCTCCTTCCGGACAGGCCCGCGGAAACTGTTTTTT CASSSFRTGPRKLFF
- TRBJ2-1 - TRBV7-9 TGTGCCAGCAGCCCACGCGGGGCCAGTAGGTATGAGCAGTTCTTC CASSPRGASRYEQFF
TRBD1 TRBJ1-2 - TRBV30 TGTGCCTGGAGTGTTGGGGCAGGGGGCGGCTACACCTTC CAWSVGAGGGYTF
- TRBJ1-1 - TRBV18 TGTGCCAGCTCACCTGGGACCTACACTGAAGCTTTCTTT CASSPGTYTEAFF
TRBD1 TRBJ1-1 - TRBV7-6 TGTGCCAGCAGCTATACAGGGGCGGGCACTGAAGCTTTCTTT CASSYTGAGTEAFF
- TRBJ2-3 - TRBV7-7 TGTGCCAGCAGCTTGGACAGCAACACAGATACGCAGTATTTT CASSLDSNTDTQYF
- TRBJ1-6 few TRBV28 TGTGCCAGCAGTTTGGCCGACAGCTATAATTCACCCCTCCACTTT CASSLADSYNSPLHF
- TRBJ1-2 - TRBV9 TGTGCCAGCAGCCCGAGGATAACATCGCGTAACGTCTTCGATGGCTACACCTTC CASSPRITSRNVFDGYTF
TRBD1 TRBJ2-7 - TRBV18 TGTGCCAGCTCAATCCCGACAGGGACGGGCGAGCAGTACTTC CASSIPTGTGEQYF
- TRBJ2-1 - TRBV18 TGTGCCAGCTCACCAAGTCCGGGGGTTAGCAATGAGCAGTTCTTC CASSPSPGVSNEQFF
- TRBJ2-2 - TRBV5-1 TGCGCCAGCAGCTTGGGAGGGACCGGGGAGCTGTTTTTT CASSLGGTGELFF
TRBD2 TRBJ2-5 - TRBV11-2 TGTGCCAGCAGCTTACGGACTAGCGGGGGGGCGGACCAAGAGACCCAGTACTTC CASSLRTSGGADQETQYF
TRBD1 TRBJ2-3 - TRBV19 TGTGCCAGTAGTATTTTAGGGACAGGGAAAGTAGATACGCAGTATTTT CASSILGTGKVDTQYF
TRBD1 TRBJ2-1 - TRBV4-3 TGCGCCAGCAGCCAAGGCAGGGGGCACTACAATGAGCAGTTCTTC CASSQGRGHYNEQFF
- TRBJ1-4 - TRBV5-1 TGCGCCAGCAGCCCCGGGGGTACGTCGGAAAAACTGTTTTTT CASSPGGTSEKLFF
TRBD1 TRBJ2-1 - TRBV9 TGTGCCAGTACCCAAGGACAGGGGGCGTTATATGAGCAGTTCTTC CASTQGQGALYEQFF